Reported below is one T cell receptor (beta chain). The CDR3 has 15 amino acids. V was pared by 4 bases and J by 5 bases, with 10 bases of the junction left unmatched. Per the germline V gene, CDR1 is SGHKS and CDR2 is YYEKEE (reference sequence). The data were obtained in a study of T cell changes during pregnancy in multiple sclerosis. Measured with immunoSEQ multiplex PCR; TCRdb has only the in-frame clones, and not every one. The repertoire holds some 60,000 clones, with just under 90% as singletons. The sequencing sample was made of peripheral blood from another person, used as feeder cells. This TCR came from a human donor whose cells served as feeder cells for cultures in a pregnancy study. The V and J genes are TRBV5-5 and TRBJ2-5, with 8 nucleotides matching TRBD1. CDR3 loop: CASSLPGTGGETQYF. The CDR3 DNA reads TGTGCCAGCAGCCTTCCCGGGACAGGAGGGGAGACCCAGTACTTC.